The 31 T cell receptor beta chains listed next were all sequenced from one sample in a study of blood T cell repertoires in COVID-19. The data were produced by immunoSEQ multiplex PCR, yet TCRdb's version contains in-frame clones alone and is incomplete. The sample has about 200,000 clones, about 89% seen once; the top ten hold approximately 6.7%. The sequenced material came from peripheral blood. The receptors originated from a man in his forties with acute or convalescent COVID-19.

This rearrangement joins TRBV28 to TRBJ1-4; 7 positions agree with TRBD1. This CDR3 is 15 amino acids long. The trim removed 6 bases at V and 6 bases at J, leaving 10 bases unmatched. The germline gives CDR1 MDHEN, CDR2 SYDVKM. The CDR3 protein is CASRPPGQSHEKLFF. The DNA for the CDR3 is TGTGCCAGCAGACCTCCGGGACAGTCCCATGAAAAACTGTTTTTT.

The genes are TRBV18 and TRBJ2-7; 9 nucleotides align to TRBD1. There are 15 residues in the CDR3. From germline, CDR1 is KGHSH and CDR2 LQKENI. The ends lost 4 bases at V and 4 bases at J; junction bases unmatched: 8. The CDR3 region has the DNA TGTGCCAGCTCACTCGGGACAGGGCGTCTGTACGAGCAGTACTTC. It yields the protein CASSLGTGRLYEQYF.

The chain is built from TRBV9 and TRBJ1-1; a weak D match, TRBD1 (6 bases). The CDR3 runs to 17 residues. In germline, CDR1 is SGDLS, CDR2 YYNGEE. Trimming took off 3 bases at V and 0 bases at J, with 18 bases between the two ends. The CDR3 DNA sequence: TGTGCCAGCAGCGCTGAACCCGGGACATCGATGAACACTGAAGCTTTCTTT. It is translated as CASSAEPGTSMNTEAFF.

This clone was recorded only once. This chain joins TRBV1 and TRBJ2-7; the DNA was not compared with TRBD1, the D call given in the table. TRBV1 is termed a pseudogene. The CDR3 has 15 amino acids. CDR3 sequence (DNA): TGCACCAGCAGCCAAAGCAGGGGGCAGCCGGGCGAGCAGTACTTC. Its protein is CTSSQSRGQPGEQYF.

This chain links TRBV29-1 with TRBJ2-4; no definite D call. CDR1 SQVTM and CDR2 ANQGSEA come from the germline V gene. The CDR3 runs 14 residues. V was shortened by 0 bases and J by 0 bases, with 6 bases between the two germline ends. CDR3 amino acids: CSVEDRVAKNIQYF. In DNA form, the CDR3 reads TGCAGCGTTGAAGATCGAGTAGCCAAAAACATTCAGTACTTC.

The CDR3 DNA is TGTGCCAGCAGTTACTCCGCTAGCGGGGATGTAGATACGCAGTATTTT. This gives the protein CASSYSASGDVDTQYF. The chain combines TRBV6-5 with TRBJ2-3, with TRBD2 identical over 9 bases. This CDR3 region has 16 residues. V lost 0 bases, J lost 5 bases, and 6 bases stayed unmatched. CDR1 is MNHEY and CDR2 is SVGAGI in the germline V gene.

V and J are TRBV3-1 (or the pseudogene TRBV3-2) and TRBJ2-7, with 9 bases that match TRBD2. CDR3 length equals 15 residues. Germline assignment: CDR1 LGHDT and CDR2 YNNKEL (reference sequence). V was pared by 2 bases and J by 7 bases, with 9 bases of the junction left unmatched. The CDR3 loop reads CASSQTVAGGREQYF. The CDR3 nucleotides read TGTGCCAGCAGCCAAACGGTGGCGGGGGGGCGGGAGCAGTACTTC.

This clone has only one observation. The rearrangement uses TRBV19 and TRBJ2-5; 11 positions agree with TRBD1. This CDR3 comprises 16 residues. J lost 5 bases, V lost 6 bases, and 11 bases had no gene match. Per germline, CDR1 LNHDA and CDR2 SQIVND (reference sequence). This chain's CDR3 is CASSIGQGASRETQYF. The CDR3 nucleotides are TGTGCCAGTAGCATCGGACAGGGGGCCTCACGGGAGACCCAGTACTTC.

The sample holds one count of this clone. This chain's CDR3 is CATSTNRAGEQFF. In nucleotides, the CDR3 is TGTGCCACCAGTACAAATAGAGCGGGGGAGCAGTTCTTC. This sequence joins TRBV13 and TRBJ2-1; 7 bases are a match to TRBD2. V was pared by 10 bases and J by 10 bases, with 13 bases of the junction left unmatched. The CDR3 length is 13 residues. The germline gives CDR1 PRHDT, CDR2 FYEKMQ (reference sequence).

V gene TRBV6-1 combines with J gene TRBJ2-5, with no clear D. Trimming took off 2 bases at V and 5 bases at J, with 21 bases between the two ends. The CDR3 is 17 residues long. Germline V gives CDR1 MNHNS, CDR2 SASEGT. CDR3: CASSERVGQNIGETQYF. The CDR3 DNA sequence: TGTGCCAGCAGTGAACGAGTTGGCCAGAACATCGGGGAGACCCAGTACTTC.

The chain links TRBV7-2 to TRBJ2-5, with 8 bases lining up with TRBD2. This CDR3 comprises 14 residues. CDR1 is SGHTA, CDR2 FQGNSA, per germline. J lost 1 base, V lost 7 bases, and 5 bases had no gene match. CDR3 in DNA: TGTGCCAGCAATCCCGGGGGGGCCCAAGAGACCCAGTACTTC. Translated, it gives CASNPGGAQETQYF.

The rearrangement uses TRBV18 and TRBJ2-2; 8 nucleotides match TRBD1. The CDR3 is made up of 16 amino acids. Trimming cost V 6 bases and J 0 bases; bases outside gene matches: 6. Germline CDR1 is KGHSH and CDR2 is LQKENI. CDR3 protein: CASSAFRGPNTGELFF. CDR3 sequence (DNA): TGTGCCAGCTCGGCCTTCAGGGGGCCGAACACCGGGGAGCTGTTTTTT. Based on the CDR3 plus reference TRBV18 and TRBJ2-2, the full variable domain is NAGVMQNPRHLVRRRGQEARLRCSPMKGHSHVYWYRQLPEEGLKFMVYLQKENIIDESGMPKERFSAEFPKEGPSILRIQQVVRGDSAAYFCASSAFRGPNTGELFFGEGSRLTVL.

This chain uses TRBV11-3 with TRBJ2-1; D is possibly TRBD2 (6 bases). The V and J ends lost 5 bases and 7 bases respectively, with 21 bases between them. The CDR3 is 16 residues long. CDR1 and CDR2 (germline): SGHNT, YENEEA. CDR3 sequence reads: CASSPGGAFGGNEQFF. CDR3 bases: TGTGCCAGCAGCCCGGGCGGGGCATTCGGTGGGAATGAGCAGTTCTTC.

The CDR3, as DNA: TGTGCCTGGGGCTCGCCCTTTTCGCGACTCAATGAGCAGTTCTTC. The encoded protein is CAWGSPFSRLNEQFF. The V call is TRBV30, the J call TRBJ2-1; D not resolved. Germline V gene data show CDR1 as GTSNPN and CDR2 as SVGIG (reference sequence). V shed 5 bases and J shed 6 bases, with 20 bases lying between them. The CDR3 is 15 amino acids. Full variable domain (remainder filled in from reference TRBV30 and TRBJ2-1): SQTIHQWPATLVQPVGSPLSLECTVEGTSNPNLYWYRQAAGRGLQLLFYSVGIGQISSEVPQNLSASRPQDRQFILSSKKLLLSDSGFYLCAWGSPFSRLNEQFFGPGTRLTVL.

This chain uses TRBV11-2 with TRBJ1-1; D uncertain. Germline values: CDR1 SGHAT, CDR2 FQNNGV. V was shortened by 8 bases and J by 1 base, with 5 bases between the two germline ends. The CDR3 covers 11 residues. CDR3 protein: CASVQNTEAFF. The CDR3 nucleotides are TGTGCCAGCGTCCAGAACACTGAAGCTTTCTTT.

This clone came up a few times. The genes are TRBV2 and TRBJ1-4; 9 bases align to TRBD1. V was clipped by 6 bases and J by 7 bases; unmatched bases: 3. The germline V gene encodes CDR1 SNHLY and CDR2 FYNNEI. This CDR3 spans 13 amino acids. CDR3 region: CASRQGASEKLFF. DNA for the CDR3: TGTGCCAGCAGACAGGGGGCAAGTGAAAAACTGTTTTTT.

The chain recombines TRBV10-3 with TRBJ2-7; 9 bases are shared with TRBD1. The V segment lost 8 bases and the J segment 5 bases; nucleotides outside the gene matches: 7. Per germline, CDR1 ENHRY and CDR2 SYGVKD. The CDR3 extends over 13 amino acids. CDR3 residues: CAIGGTGPDEQYF. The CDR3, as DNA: TGTGCCATCGGCGGGACAGGGCCGGACGAGCAGTACTTC.

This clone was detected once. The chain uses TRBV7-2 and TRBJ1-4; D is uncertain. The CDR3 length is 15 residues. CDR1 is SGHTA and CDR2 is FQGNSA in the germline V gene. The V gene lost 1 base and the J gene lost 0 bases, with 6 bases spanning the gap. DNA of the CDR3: TGTGCCAGCAGCTTAGTGGGCTCAACTAATGAAAAACTGTTTTTT. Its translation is CASSLVGSTNEKLFF.

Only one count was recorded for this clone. The CDR3 spells CASSPGQGSVRGADTQYF. In DNA, the CDR3 is TGTGCCAGCAGCCCGGGACAGGGCAGCGTCAGAGGGGCAGATACGCAGTATTTT. The J gene is TRBJ2-3, the V gene TRBV5-4; 9 bases match TRBD1. Germline V lookup: CDR1 SGHNT, CDR2 YYREEE (reference sequence). The CDR3 runs to 18 residues. The V gene end was trimmed by 4 bases and the J gene end by 4 bases; junction bases not matched to a gene: 16.

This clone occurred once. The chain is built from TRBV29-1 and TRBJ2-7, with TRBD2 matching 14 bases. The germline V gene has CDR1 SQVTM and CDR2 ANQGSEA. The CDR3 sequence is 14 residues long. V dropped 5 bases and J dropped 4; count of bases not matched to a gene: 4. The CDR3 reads CSVSRTSGGYEQYF. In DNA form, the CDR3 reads TGCAGCGTTTCCCGGACTAGCGGGGGGTACGAGCAGTACTTC.

This chain's CDR3 is CASSFNSPELFF. The CDR3 DNA reads TGTGCCAGCAGTTTCAATTCCCCGGAGCTGTTTTTT. This sequence joins TRBV12-3 or TRBV12-4 and TRBJ2-2, with no clear D. The length of the CDR3 is 12 residues. V was clipped by 3 bases and J by 10 bases, with 9 bases between them.

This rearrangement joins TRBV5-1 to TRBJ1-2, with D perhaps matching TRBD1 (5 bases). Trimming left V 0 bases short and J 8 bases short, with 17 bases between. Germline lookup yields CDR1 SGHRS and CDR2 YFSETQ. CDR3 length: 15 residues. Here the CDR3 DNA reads TGCGCCAGCAGCTTGGAAAACTCCAGGGTATACGGCTACACCTTC. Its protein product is CASSLENSRVYGYTF.

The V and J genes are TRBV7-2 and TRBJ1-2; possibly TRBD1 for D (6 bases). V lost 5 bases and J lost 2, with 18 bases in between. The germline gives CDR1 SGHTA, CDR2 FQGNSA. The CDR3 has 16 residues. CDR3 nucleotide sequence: TGTGCCAGCAGCCTAACTCCGGGACACACGAACTATGGCTACACCTTC. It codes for CASSLTPGHTNYGYTF.

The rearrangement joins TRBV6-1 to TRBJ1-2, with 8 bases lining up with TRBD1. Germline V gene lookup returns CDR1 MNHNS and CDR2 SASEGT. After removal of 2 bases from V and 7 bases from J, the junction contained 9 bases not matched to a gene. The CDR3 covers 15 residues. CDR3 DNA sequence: TGTGCCAGCAGTGAACCAGGGGGCTACAGGGTTGGCTACACCTTC. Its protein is CASSEPGGYRVGYTF.

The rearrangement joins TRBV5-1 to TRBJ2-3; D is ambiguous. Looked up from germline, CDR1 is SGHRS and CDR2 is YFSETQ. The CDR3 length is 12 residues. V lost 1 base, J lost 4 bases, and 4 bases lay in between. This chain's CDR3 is CASSLSADTQYF. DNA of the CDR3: TGCGCCAGCAGCTTGTCGGCAGATACGCAGTATTTT.

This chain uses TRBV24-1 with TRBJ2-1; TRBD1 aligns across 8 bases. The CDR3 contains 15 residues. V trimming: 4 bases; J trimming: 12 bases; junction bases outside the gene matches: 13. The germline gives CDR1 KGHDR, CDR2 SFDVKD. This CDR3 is CATSDPDRERSGQFF. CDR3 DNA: TGTGCCACCAGTGACCCGGACAGGGAGAGATCGGGGCAGTTCTTC.

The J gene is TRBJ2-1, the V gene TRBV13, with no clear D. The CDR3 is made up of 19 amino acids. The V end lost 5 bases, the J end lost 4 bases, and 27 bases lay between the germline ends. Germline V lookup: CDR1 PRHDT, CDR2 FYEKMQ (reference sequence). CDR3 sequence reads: CASSRTMRLVTGFYNEQFF. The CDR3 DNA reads TGTGCCAGCAGCCGAACCATGCGACTCGTCACCGGCTTTTACAATGAGCAGTTCTTC.

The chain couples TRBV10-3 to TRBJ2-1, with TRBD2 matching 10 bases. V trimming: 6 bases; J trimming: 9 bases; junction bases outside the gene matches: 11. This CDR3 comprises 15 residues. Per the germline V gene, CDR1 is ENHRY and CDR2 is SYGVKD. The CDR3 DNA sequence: TGTGCCATCAGCAATCCTAGCGGGGGATTAGTTGAGCAGTTCTTC. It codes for CAISNPSGGLVEQFF.

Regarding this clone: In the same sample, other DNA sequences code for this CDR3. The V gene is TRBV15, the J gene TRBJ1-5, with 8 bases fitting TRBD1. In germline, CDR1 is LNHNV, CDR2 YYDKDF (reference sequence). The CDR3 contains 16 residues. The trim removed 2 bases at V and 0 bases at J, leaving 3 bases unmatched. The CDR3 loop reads CATSRRTGGSNQPQHF. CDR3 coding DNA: TGTGCCACCAGCAGACGAACAGGGGGTAGCAATCAGCCCCAGCATTTT.

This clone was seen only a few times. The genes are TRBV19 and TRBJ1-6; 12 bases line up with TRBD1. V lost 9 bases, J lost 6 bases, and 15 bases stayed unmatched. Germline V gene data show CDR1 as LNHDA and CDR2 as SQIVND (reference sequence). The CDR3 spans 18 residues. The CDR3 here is CARTRTGQGALGNSPLHF. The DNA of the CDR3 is TGTGCCAGAACCAGAACGGGACAGGGGGCGTTGGGTAATTCACCCCTCCACTTT.

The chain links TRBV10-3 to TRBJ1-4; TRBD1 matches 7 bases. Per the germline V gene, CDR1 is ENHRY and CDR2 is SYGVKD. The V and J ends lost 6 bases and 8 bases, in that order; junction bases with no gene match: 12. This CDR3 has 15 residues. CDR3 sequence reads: CAIRPTGANGEKLFF. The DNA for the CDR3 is TGTGCCATCAGACCCACAGGGGCGAATGGCGAAAAACTGTTTTTT.